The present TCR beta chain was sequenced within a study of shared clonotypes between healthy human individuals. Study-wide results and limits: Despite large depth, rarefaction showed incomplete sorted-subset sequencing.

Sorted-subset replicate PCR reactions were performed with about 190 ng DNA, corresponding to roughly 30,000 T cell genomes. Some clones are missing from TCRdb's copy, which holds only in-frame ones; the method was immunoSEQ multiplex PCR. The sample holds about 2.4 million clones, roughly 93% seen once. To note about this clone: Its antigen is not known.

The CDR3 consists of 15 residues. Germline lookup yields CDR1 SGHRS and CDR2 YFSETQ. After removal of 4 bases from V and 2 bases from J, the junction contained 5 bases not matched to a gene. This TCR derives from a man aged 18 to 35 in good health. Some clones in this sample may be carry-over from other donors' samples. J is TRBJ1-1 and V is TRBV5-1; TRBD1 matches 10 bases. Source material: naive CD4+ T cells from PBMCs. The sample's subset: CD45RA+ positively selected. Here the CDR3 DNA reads TGCGCCAGCAGCGAACGGGACAGGGGAAACACTGAAGCTTTCTTT. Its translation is CASSERDRGNTEAFF.